The 32 T cell receptor beta chains below all came from one sample that was sequenced in a study of OX40 agonist ivuxolimab in advanced cancers. TCRdb's copy holds only in-frame clones and misses some; the assay was immunoSEQ multiplex PCR. Of some 34,000 clones in the sample, 85% to 90% were seen once. Specimen: CD4+ or CD8+ T cells sorted from blood, collected in a trial of the OX40 agonist ivuxolimab. These receptors were collected from an adult with an advanced solid tumor such as melanoma, head and neck, liver or kidney cancer.

The chain carries TRBV4-2 and TRBJ2-3; D unclear. Per germline, CDR1 LGHNA and CDR2 YNFKEQ. With 4 bases removed from V and 6 bases from J, the gap between germline ends came to 23 bases. This CDR3 has 17 amino acids. CDR3: CASSPRTGPSTEDTQYF. The CDR3 coding sequence is TGTGCCAGCAGCCCCCGGACCGGGCCCTCGACGGAGGATACGCAGTATTTT.

This clone has only one observation. J is TRBJ2-2 and V is TRBV7-8; 12 positions match TRBD2. The germline V gene encodes CDR1 SGHVS and CDR2 FQNEAQ. Germline trimming cut 2 bases from V and 3 bases from J; bases unmatched to any gene: 7. The CDR3 has 18 amino acids. The CDR3 reads CASSLSLAGGPDTGELFF. CDR3 nucleotides: TGTGCCAGCAGCTTAAGTCTAGCGGGAGGGCCAGACACCGGGGAGCTGTTTTTT.

This chain links TRBV19 with TRBJ1-5; D uncertain. Germline loops: CDR1 LNHDA, CDR2 SQIVND (reference sequence). The V end was cut by 3 bases, the J end by 2 bases, with 14 bases between. The CDR3 covers 16 residues. CDR3 residues: CASSIGRYGGNQPQHF. Here the CDR3 DNA reads TGTGCCAGTAGTATCGGGCGCTACGGCGGCAATCAGCCCCAGCATTTT.

V usage is TRBV2 and J usage is TRBJ2-7, with D possibly called TRBD1 or TRBD2 (5 bases each). V was clipped by 5 bases and J by 6 bases, with 17 bases between them. This CDR3 comprises 14 residues. Germline CDR1 reads SNHLY; CDR2 reads FYNNEI. The CDR3 region has the DNA TGTGCCAGCAGTCCCTGGAACAGGAGGACCGAGCAGTACTTC. This translates into CASSPWNRRTEQYF.

The chain is built from TRBV28 and TRBJ2-3; 11 positions agree with TRBD2. This CDR3 contains 17 residues. V was pared by 7 bases and J by 3 bases, with 12 bases of the junction left unmatched. Germline-derived CDR1 and CDR2 are MDHEN and SYDVKM. The CDR3 spells CASTTLLTSGVTDTQYF. CDR3 coding DNA: TGTGCCAGCACCACCCTACTGACTAGCGGGGTTACAGATACGCAGTATTTT.

This clone occurred once. This chain uses TRBV28 with TRBJ2-5; tentatively, D is TRBD1 or TRBD2 (5 bases each). This CDR3 has 14 residues. V was trimmed by 5 bases and J by 2 bases, leaving 12 bases between them. CDR1 is MDHEN and CDR2 is SYDVKM in the germline V gene. CDR3 coding DNA: TGTGCCAGCAGTGGGGGAGATGGTCAAGAGACCCAGTACTTC. Translating it yields CASSGGDGQETQYF. The full variable domain, completed using reference TRBV28 and TRBJ2-5, is DVKVTQSSRYLVKRTGEKVFLECVQDMDHENMFWYRQDPGLGLRLIYFSYDVKMKEKGDIPEGYSVSREKKERFSLILESASTNQTSMYLCASSGGDGQETQYFGPGTRLLVL.

The rearrangement links TRBV19 to TRBJ2-1; D is undetermined. CDR3 size: 11 residues. V shed 8 bases and J shed 4 bases, with 6 bases lying between them. In germline, CDR1 is LNHDA, CDR2 SQIVND (reference sequence). As DNA, the CDR3 is TGTGCCAGTCAGGCTTACAATGAGCAGTTCTTC. It specifies CASQAYNEQFF.

The chain joins TRBV7-9 to TRBJ2-1; D is possibly TRBD2 (5 bases). Trimming took 0 bases from V and 5 from J, leaving 14 bases between them. The CDR3 extends over 16 amino acids. The germline V gene encodes CDR1 SEHNR and CDR2 FQNEAQ (reference sequence). The CDR3 DNA follows: TGTGCCAGCAGCTTAGCGCTAGCCCGAGGGCACAATGAGCAGTTCTTC. It encodes CASSLALARGHNEQFF.

This clone was counted a single time. The CDR3 DNA is TGCAGCGTTGGTGGGAGCGCCTACGAGCAGTACTTC. Translation: CSVGGSAYEQYF. The chain carries TRBV29-1 and TRBJ2-7, with a tentative D call TRBD2 (5 bases). Trimming pared 4 bases from V and 2 bases from J, leaving 9 bases between. Germline assignment: CDR1 SQVTM and CDR2 ANQGSEA. The CDR3 consists of 12 residues.

The chain employs TRBV4-1 and TRBJ2-7; tentative D call: TRBD1 (6 bases). The germline V and J ends were trimmed by 1 base and 3 bases, with 19 bases remaining between them. Germline loops: CDR1 MGHRA, CDR2 YSYEKL. The CDR3 runs 17 residues. The CDR3 bases are TGCGCCAGCAGCCAAGGTCAATCTGGGACAACGATCTACGAGCAGTACTTC. It codes for CASSQGQSGTTIYEQYF.

This chain connects TRBV9 to TRBJ2-3; D remains unclear. The CDR3 has 14 residues. Trimming shortened V by 1 base and J by 3 bases, and 9 bases separated the two germline ends. Germline assignment: CDR1 SGDLS and CDR2 YYNGEE. In DNA form, the CDR3 reads TGTGCCAGCAGCGTAAGTTTCACAACAGATACGCAGTATTTT. Translated: CASSVSFTTDTQYF.

V and J are TRBV10-3 and TRBJ2-3, with TRBD1 matching 12 bases. The CDR3 is 16 residues long. Germline V gives CDR1 ENHRY, CDR2 SYGVKD. V lost 4 bases, J lost 3 bases, and 5 bases stayed unmatched. The CDR3 spells CAISGGTGGRTDTQYF. CDR3 DNA sequence: TGTGCCATCAGTGGCGGGACAGGGGGCCGGACAGATACGCAGTATTTT.

This clone is labeled medium-sized. The V call is TRBV7-9, the J call TRBJ1-5, with a possible D match to TRBD1 (5 bases). This CDR3 comprises 16 residues. Germline CDR1 is SEHNR and CDR2 is FQNEAQ (reference sequence). Trimming took 3 bases from V and 0 from J, leaving 12 bases between them. The CDR3 DNA reads TGTGCCAGCAGCTTGTCGACAGCCTATAGCAATCAGCCCCAGCATTTT. Encoded protein: CASSLSTAYSNQPQHF.

The CDR3 protein is CASSQGQSLINTEAFF. CDR3 sequence (DNA): TGTGCCAGCAGCCAGGGACAGTCTCTGATCAACACTGAAGCTTTCTTT. The V gene is TRBV7-8, the J gene TRBJ1-1; 7 nucleotides agree with TRBD1. Germline loops: CDR1 SGHVS, CDR2 FQNEAQ. CDR3 length: 16 amino acids. The V gene end was trimmed by 5 bases and the J gene end by 2 bases; junction bases not matched to a gene: 11.

The chain has TRBV6-5 and TRBJ1-2; weak D call: TRBD1 (6 bases). The CDR3 extends over 15 amino acids. CDR1 is MNHEY and CDR2 is SVGAGI in the germline V gene. V lost 5 bases, J lost 0 bases, and 13 bases lay in between. The CDR3 sequence: CASSKIWTANYGYTF. The CDR3 DNA sequence: TGTGCCAGCAGTAAGATCTGGACAGCTAACTATGGCTACACCTTC.

The CDR3 sequence is CASSSPPGQGSFGTDTQYF. The CDR3 DNA is TGTGCCAGCAGCTCGCCTCCGGGACAGGGCTCTTTCGGCACAGATACGCAGTATTTT. This chain connects TRBV9 to TRBJ2-3; 9 bases are shared with TRBD1. CDR3 length: 19 amino acids. The germline V gene encodes CDR1 SGDLS and CDR2 YYNGEE. With V trimmed by 4 bases and J by 1 base, 16 bases remained unmatched.

The chain uses TRBV2 and TRBJ2-2, with 14 bases identical to TRBD2. Trimming at V came to 10 bases and at J to 4 bases, leaving 11 bases not matched to a gene. In germline, CDR1 is SNHLY, CDR2 FYNNEI. This CDR3 spans 17 amino acids. Here the CDR3 reads CATTGTSGSRSTGELFF. CDR3 coding DNA: TGTGCCACAACCGGGACTAGCGGGAGTAGAAGCACCGGGGAGCTGTTTTTT.

Comment on this clone: The same CDR3 arises from other DNA sequences in this sample as well. The V call is TRBV28, the J call TRBJ2-2; 8 positions agree with TRBD2. Germline trimming cut 6 bases from V and 2 bases from J; bases unmatched to any gene: 2. CDR1 is MDHEN, CDR2 SYDVKM, per germline. This CDR3 spans 14 amino acids. CDR3 in amino acids: CASSSGRNTGELFF. CDR3 DNA: TGTGCCAGCAGCAGCGGGAGAAACACCGGGGAGCTGTTTTTT.

The chain joins TRBV27 to TRBJ2-1; D assignment may be TRBD1 or TRBD2 (5 bases each). Germline CDR1 is MNHEY and CDR2 is SMNVEV (reference sequence). The V gene lost 3 bases and the J gene lost 7 bases, with 13 bases spanning the gap. The CDR3 is made up of 14 amino acids. Here the CDR3 DNA reads TGTGCCAGCAGTTTTGGGACCCTAGGGAATGAGCAGTTCTTC. Translated, it gives CASSFGTLGNEQFF.

This clone was detected only once. The V and J genes are TRBV19 and TRBJ2-7, with TRBD1 matching 8 bases. Germline values: CDR1 LNHDA, CDR2 SQIVND (reference sequence). The ends lost 1 base at V and 4 bases at J; junction bases unmatched: 6. The CDR3 consists of 15 residues. The CDR3 protein is CASSIGSTGAYEQYF. The CDR3 DNA is TGTGCCAGTAGTATAGGGTCGACAGGGGCTTACGAGCAGTACTTC.

CDR3 coding DNA: TGTGCCAGCAGCCTGGGTGAGCAGTTCTTC. Amino acid sequence: CASSLGEQFF. This chain connects TRBV28 to TRBJ2-1; no clear D gene. The germline CDR1 and CDR2 sequences are MDHEN and SYDVKM. Trimming took off 6 bases at V and 9 bases at J, with 6 bases between the two ends. The CDR3 length is 10 residues. Full variable domain (outside the CDR3, taken from reference TRBV28 and TRBJ2-1): DVKVTQSSRYLVKRTGEKVFLECVQDMDHENMFWYRQDPGLGLRLIYFSYDVKMKEKGDIPEGYSVSREKKERFSLILESASTNQTSMYLCASSLGEQFFGPGTRLTVL.

The V call is TRBV27, the J call TRBJ2-7, with a weak D call TRBD1 (8 bases). Germline V gene lookup returns CDR1 MNHEY and CDR2 SMNVEV (reference sequence). V lost 2 bases and J lost 3, with 11 bases in between. The CDR3 is made up of 14 amino acids. The CDR3 loop reads CASSLTGGGYEQYF. CDR3 bases: TGTGCCAGCAGTTTAACAGGGGGGGGCTACGAGCAGTACTTC.

This chain connects TRBV9 to TRBJ2-3; 13 nucleotides line up with TRBD2. V was clipped by 0 bases and J by 1 base; unmatched bases: 8. The CDR3 consists of 19 residues. Germline V CDR1 and CDR2: SGDLS, YYNGEE. The CDR3 protein is CASSVAGLAGASGTDTQYF. CDR3 bases: TGTGCCAGCAGCGTAGCAGGACTAGCGGGAGCTTCCGGCACAGATACGCAGTATTTT.

This clone is a singleton in its sample. The chain employs TRBV6-5 and TRBJ2-7; 10 nucleotides line up with TRBD2. This CDR3 region has 14 residues. Germline V gene sequence: CDR1 MNHEY, CDR2 SVGAGI. The ends lost 6 bases at V and 2 bases at J; junction bases unmatched: 4. The CDR3 region has the DNA TGTGCCAGCAGCTCCAGCGGGAGGGCCTACGAGCAGTACTTC. Translating it yields CASSSSGRAYEQYF.

J is TRBJ2-7 and V is TRBV11-2; 12 nucleotides agree with TRBD1. The germline V gene encodes CDR1 SGHAT and CDR2 FQNNGV. The length of the CDR3 is 17 residues. V gave up 1 base and J gave up 5 bases; unmatched junction bases: 9. CDR3 coding DNA: TGTGCCAGCAGCTTAGGGGGACAGGGGGCATTAACCCACGAGCAGTACTTC. Translating gives CASSLGGQGALTHEQYF.

The V call is TRBV7-3, the J call TRBJ2-3; TRBD1 aligns across 7 bases. The V gene's germline CDR1 is SGHTA and CDR2 FQGTGA. This CDR3 has 18 residues. The trim removed 1 base at V and 0 bases at J, leaving 10 bases unmatched. The chain's CDR3 is CASSLRGTVKHSTDTQYF. The CDR3 nucleotides read TGTGCCAGCAGCTTAAGGGGGACAGTTAAACATAGCACAGATACGCAGTATTTT.

The V and J genes are TRBV29-1 and TRBJ2-7; TRBD1 aligns across 10 bases. Germline values: CDR1 SQVTM, CDR2 ANQGSEA. The V and J ends lost 6 bases and 3 bases, in that order; junction bases with no gene match: 11. The CDR3 runs to 15 residues. The CDR3: CSVGGGQGKNYEQYF. The CDR3 DNA sequence: TGCAGCGTGGGAGGGGGACAGGGGAAGAACTACGAGCAGTACTTC.

This chain joins TRBV7-8 and TRBJ2-2; 8 bases are a match to TRBD1. CDR3 length: 14 residues. Germline V gene data show CDR1 as SGHVS and CDR2 as FQNEAQ. V shed 3 bases and J 6 bases; nucleotides not matched to a gene: 3. CDR3 residues: CASSFQGAAGELFF. The CDR3 DNA sequence: TGTGCCAGCAGCTTCCAGGGGGCCGCCGGGGAGCTGTTTTTT.

J is TRBJ2-7 and V is TRBV12-2; TRBD2 reflects the table's D call only, with no check against the DNA. TRBV12-2 is a documented pseudogene. This CDR3 is built from 17 residues. DNA of the CDR3: TGTGCAAGTCGTTCGACTAGCGGGAGGACAATATTCTACGAGCAGTACTTC. This codes for CASRSTSGRTIFYEQYF.

The chain uses TRBV6-5 and TRBJ2-3, with 12 nucleotides matching TRBD1. This CDR3 spans 16 amino acids. J lost 5 bases, V lost 4 bases, and 7 bases had no gene match. The germline CDR1 and CDR2 sequences are MNHEY and SVGAGI. DNA of the CDR3: TGTGCCAGCAGTTCGGGACAGGGGGCGCCCAAAGATACGCAGTATTTT. Translating it yields CASSSGQGAPKDTQYF.

The genes are TRBV7-9 and TRBJ1-1; tentative D call: TRBD1 (5 bases). CDR1 and CDR2 from the germline V gene are SEHNR and FQNEAQ (reference sequence). The CDR3 runs to 16 residues. V lost 6 bases and J 5 bases, leaving 22 bases between the germline ends. The CDR3 DNA is TGTGCCAGCAGTCCACGGACGGGAACGGGGGGGACTGAAGCTTTCTTT. Protein sequence: CASSPRTGTGGTEAFF.

This rearrangement joins TRBV5-1 to TRBJ2-7, with 8 bases identical to TRBD1. Germline V CDR1 and CDR2: SGHRS, YFSETQ. The junction had 7 bases not matched to a gene; V was cut back by 1 base and J by 4 bases. The CDR3 is 15 residues long. CDR3 DNA: TGCGCCAGCAGCTTGCTCCAGGGGGCTTTGTACGAGCAGTACTTC. Translating it yields CASSLLQGALYEQYF. The full variable domain, completed using reference TRBV5-1 and TRBJ2-7, is KAGVTQTPRYLIKTRGQQVTLSCSPISGHRSVSWYQQTPGQGLQFLFEYFSETQRNKGNFPGRFSGRQFSNSRSEMNVSTLELGDSALYLCASSLLQGALYEQYFGPGTRLTVT.